The 30 T cell receptor beta chains below were found in one sample sequenced in a study of post-analysis software for immune sequencing data. Tagging with unique molecular identifiers was a feature of the TCR beta cDNA libraries. TCRdb itself ran the PCR reads through MiXCR, one entry per CDR3 protein. This table holds about 460,000 distinct CDR3 sequences, roughly 45% found once. These TCRs are of unknown antigen specificity. General study findings and limits: About five TRBV segments were more frequent in patients than controls; TRBV5-6, TRBV5-1 and TRBV20-1 belonged to this group.

The material sequenced was blood. All receptors derive from a girl under 18 with multiple sclerosis.

The chain uses TRBV4-2 and TRBJ2-7, with D possibly called TRBD1 or TRBD2 (7 bases each). This CDR3 comprises 16 residues. Germline assignment: CDR1 LGHNA and CDR2 YNFKEQ. V was cut by 1 base and J by 3 bases, with 16 bases left in between. In nucleotides, the CDR3 is TGTGCCAGCAGCCAAGGAGCGCGGGGGACAGACTACGAGCAGTACTTC. Protein sequence: CASSQGARGTDYEQYF.

The chain employs TRBV20-1 and TRBJ1-1; weak D call: TRBD1 (6 bases). Trimming shortened V by 6 bases and J by 4 bases, and 15 bases separated the two germline ends. Germline V lookup: CDR1 DFQATT, CDR2 SNEGSKA (reference sequence). CDR3 length: 13 residues. The CDR3 loop is CSAKRQEITEAFF. CDR3 coding DNA: TGCAGTGCAAAAAGACAGGAGATCACTGAAGCTTTCTTT.

This clonotype was detected only a few times. CDR3 nucleotides: TGTGCCAGCAGCGTAGGGCAGGGTGGATATGGCTACACCTTC. This codes for CASSVGQGGYGYTF. The chain recombines TRBV9 with TRBJ1-2, with a weak D call TRBD1 (5 bases). This CDR3 contains 14 residues. V was cut by 0 bases and J by 5 bases, with 11 bases left in between. Germline V CDR1 and CDR2: SGDLS, YYNGEE.

This clonotype was recorded a few times. This sequence joins TRBV28 and TRBJ1-5; tentatively, D is TRBD1 (5 bases). Germline values: CDR1 MDHEN, CDR2 SYDVKM. V lost 0 bases, J lost 3 bases, and 18 bases lay in between. This CDR3 region has 18 residues. The CDR3 DNA reads as TGTGCCAGCAGTTTATGGTGGGTAGGGGATGGTGCCAATCAGCCCCAGCATTTT. Encoded protein: CASSLWWVGDGANQPQHF.

This clonotype came up many times. The chain is built from TRBV7-3 and TRBJ2-7; D is unclear. The CDR3 spans 12 residues. Germline-derived CDR1 and CDR2 are SGHTA and FQGTGA. Between the trimmed V and J ends, which lost 6 bases and 3 bases, there was a span of 9 bases. CDR3 in amino acids: CASSPDGYEQYF. In nucleotides, the CDR3 is TGTGCCAGCAGTCCTGACGGCTACGAGCAGTACTTC.

The genes are TRBV4-1 and TRBJ2-7, with 10 bases lining up with TRBD2. In germline, CDR1 is MGHRA, CDR2 YSYEKL. The CDR3 contains 17 residues. Germline trimming cut 3 bases from V and 7 bases from J; bases unmatched to any gene: 15. CDR3 nucleotide sequence: TGCGCCAGCAGCCATCCCGAAGGGCCTAGCGGGAGTCAAGAGCAGTACTTC. Amino acids: CASSHPEGPSGSQEQYF.

The rearrangement links TRBV4-3 to TRBJ2-1; 8 nucleotides agree with TRBD1. The CDR3 totals 17 residues. Germline loops: CDR1 LGHNA, CDR2 YSLEER. J gave up 0 bases and V 0 bases, and 4 bases lay outside the gene matches. CDR3 sequence reads: CASSQDFGQGSYNEQFF. The CDR3 coding sequence is TGCGCCAGCAGCCAAGATTTCGGACAGGGCTCCTACAATGAGCAGTTCTTC.

This clonotype was picked up one time. The chain is built from TRBV6-2 or TRBV6-3 and TRBJ2-1; 9 positions match TRBD2. The assigned J gene may be wrong: the sequence end matches TRBJ2-7 better. The V gene's germline CDR1 is MNHEY and CDR2 SVGEGT. The CDR3 is made up of 14 amino acids. The CDR3 DNA reads as TGTGCCAGCAGAAGCGGGAGGATCATCTACGAGCAGTACTTC. Translating it yields CASRSGRIIYEQYF.

This clonotype was observed a few times. The chain carries TRBV9 and TRBJ1-5; D remains ambiguous. CDR3 size: 16 residues. V shed 0 bases and J shed 0 bases, with 10 bases lying between them. Per the germline V gene, CDR1 is SGDLS and CDR2 is YYNGEE. DNA for the CDR3: TGTGCCAGCAGCGTAGGGGCAGACTATAGCAATCAGCCCCAGCATTTT. Residues: CASSVGADYSNQPQHF.

This clonotype appeared a few times. The chain has TRBV20-1 and TRBJ1-2; D uncertain. There are 13 residues in the CDR3. The V and J ends lost 3 bases and 5 bases respectively, with 13 bases between them. Germline-derived CDR1 and CDR2 are DFQATT and SNEGSKA (reference sequence). CDR3 region: CSASSETGYGYTF. In DNA, the CDR3 is TGCAGTGCTAGCTCCGAGACGGGGTATGGCTACACCTTC.

In this sample, this clonotype turned up a few times. V gene TRBV7-2 combines with J gene TRBJ2-3; 9 positions match TRBD2. The CDR3 totals 15 residues. Germline assignment: CDR1 SGHTA and CDR2 FQGNSA. J lost 6 bases, V lost 6 bases, and 10 bases had no gene match. In DNA, the CDR3 is TGTGCCAGCAGTTACCATAGCGGGAGAAGTGATACGCAGTATTTT. Its translation is CASSYHSGRSDTQYF.

This clonotype was seen a handful of times. This chain uses TRBV10-3 with TRBJ2-1, with 13 bases that match TRBD2. The CDR3 loop spans 17 amino acids. V lost 0 bases to trimming and J lost 5 bases; unmatched junction nucleotides: 4. Per germline, CDR1 ENHRY and CDR2 SYGVKD. CDR3 in DNA: TGTGCCATCAGTGAGTCTGAACTAGCGGGAGGGAACAATGAGCAGTTCTTC. This translates into CAISESELAGGNNEQFF.

This clonotype was detected a few times. V usage is TRBV28 and J usage is TRBJ2-1, with D perhaps matching TRBD1 or TRBD2 (7 bases each). Germline lookup yields CDR1 MDHEN and CDR2 SYDVKM. The CDR3 has 17 residues. The V end lost 7 bases, the J end lost 4 bases, and 23 bases lay between the germline ends. Here the CDR3 reads CASTRDSGGDGYNEQFF. The CDR3 nucleotides are TGTGCCAGCACCCGTGACTCAGGGGGGGATGGATACAATGAGCAGTTCTTC.

This clonotype was found a few times. The CDR3 region is CASSPDTNPRGYTF. CDR3 nucleotide sequence: TGTGCCAGCAGCCCGGACACCAACCCCCGAGGCTACACCTTC. The chain employs TRBV7-2 and TRBJ1-2; TRBD1 is a possible D gene (5 bases). The CDR3 spans 14 residues. V was cut by 5 bases and J by 8 bases, with 18 bases left in between. Germline CDR1 is SGHTA and CDR2 is FQGNSA.

This clonotype has a count of ten or more. The rearrangement links TRBV10-3 to TRBJ2-1; unclear D gene. The ends were cut back, 3 bases at V and 6 bases at J, with 3 bases in the middle. The germline gives CDR1 ENHRY, CDR2 SYGVKD. CDR3 length: 11 amino acids. As DNA, the CDR3 is TGTGCCATCAGTGACGGCAATGAGCAGTTCTTC. This translates into CAISDGNEQFF.

This clonotype was counted between two and nine times. The chain couples TRBV24-1 to TRBJ2-5; 9 bases fit TRBD1. The germline CDR1 and CDR2 sequences are KGHDR and SFDVKD. This CDR3 comprises 17 residues. Trimming at V came to 4 bases and at J to 5 bases, leaving 13 bases not matched to a gene. The CDR3 reads CATSDLRQGVNVETQYF. The CDR3, as DNA: TGTGCCACCAGTGACTTGAGACAGGGGGTTAACGTCGAGACCCAGTACTTC.

This clonotype was detected only a few times. This rearrangement joins TRBV6-1 to TRBJ1-1; 7 bases are shared with TRBD1. V lost 5 bases, J lost 0 bases, and 6 bases stayed unmatched. Germline V gene lookup returns CDR1 MNHNS and CDR2 SASEGT. This CDR3 contains 15 residues. CDR3: CASSSETGLNTEAFF. The CDR3 DNA reads as TGTGCCAGCAGTTCAGAGACAGGGTTGAACACTGAAGCTTTCTTT.

This clonotype was counted a few times. The chain combines TRBV7-2 with TRBJ2-5; 14 bases are shared with TRBD2. TRBJ2-7 explains the end of the DNA better; the J call may be wrong. CDR1 is SGHTA, CDR2 FQGNSA, per germline. CDR3 length: 17 amino acids. The CDR3 region has the DNA TGTGCCAGCAGCTTAGCGGGGTCCGGACTAGCGGGAGGCGAGCAGTACTTC. Its translation is CASSLAGSGLAGGEQYF.

In its sample, this clonotype was seen a few times. The chain combines TRBV7-6 with TRBJ2-7; TRBD1 matches 8 bases. The J segment lost 1 base and the V segment lost 5 bases, leaving 10 bases of the junction unmatched. Germline V gene data show CDR1 as SGHVS and CDR2 as FNYEAQ. CDR3 size: 16 residues. The CDR3, as DNA: TGTGCCAGCAGCAAAAGGGAGACAGGGGCTTCCTACGAGCAGTACTTC. This encodes CASSKRETGASYEQYF.

This clonotype was seen more than once but under ten times. The chain employs TRBV7-2 and TRBJ1-5; D is possibly TRBD1 (5 bases). The germline gives CDR1 SGHTA, CDR2 FQGNSA. The CDR3 length is 14 residues. V was pared by 6 bases and J by 0 bases, with 9 bases between. This chain's CDR3 is CASRSGNSNQPQHF. CDR3 DNA: TGTGCCAGCAGATCAGGGAATAGCAATCAGCCCCAGCATTTT.

This chain joins TRBV5-1 and TRBJ1-5, with D maybe TRBD1 (5 bases). V gave up 2 bases and J gave up 3 bases, with 9 bases separating them. CDR3 size: 14 residues. Germline assignment: CDR1 SGHRS and CDR2 YFSETQ. CDR3 sequence (DNA): TGCGCCAGCAGCTTCGGGGACCACAATCAGCCCCAGCATTTT. Translating it yields CASSFGDHNQPQHF.

The rearrangement links TRBV4-2 to TRBJ2-5; D might be TRBD2 (6 bases). V dropped 1 base and J dropped 0 bases, with 18 bases sitting between them. In germline, CDR1 is LGHNA, CDR2 YNFKEQ. This CDR3 contains 18 residues. The CDR3 sequence: CASSQVVGGGQDQETQYF. As DNA, the CDR3 is TGTGCCAGCAGCCAAGTGGTCGGAGGAGGGCAGGACCAAGAGACCCAGTACTTC.

In this sample, this clonotype turned up once. The germline gene is not matched at one end of the junction; a read error may be the cause. The J gene is TRBJ2-7, the V gene TRBV2; D possibly corresponds to TRBD1 (6 bases). The CDR3 is 14 residues long. Germline V gene sequence: CDR1 SNHLY, CDR2 FYNNEI. CDR3 residues: CASLRLTGSYERYF. The CDR3 DNA reads TGTGCCAGCCTGCGTCTTACAGGGAGCTACGAGCGGTACTTC. Variable domain in full (rest from reference TRBV2 and TRBJ2-7): EPEVTQTPSHQVTQMGQEVILRCVPISNHLYFYWYRQILGQKVEFLVSFYNNEISEKSEIFDDQFSVERPDGSNFTLKIRSTKLEDSAMYFCASLRLTGSYERYFGPGTRLTVT.

This clonotype was observed a handful of times. V gene TRBV6-6 combines with J gene TRBJ2-3, with D tentatively TRBD1 (5 bases). Trimming took 1 base from V and 6 from J, leaving 17 bases between them. Germline CDR1 MNHNY, CDR2 SVGAGI (reference sequence). The CDR3 is 16 amino acids. The CDR3 region has the DNA TGTGCCAGCAGTTACTTAGGGGCTGCCATAGGTGATACGCAGTATTTT. It yields the protein CASSYLGAAIGDTQYF.

The chain joins TRBV28 to TRBJ2-3, with 7 positions matching TRBD2. The V gene end was trimmed by 6 bases and the J gene end by 4 bases; junction bases not matched to a gene: 10. This CDR3 has 15 amino acids. In germline, CDR1 is MDHEN, CDR2 SYDVKM. CDR3: CASRGAGSGSDTQYF. For the CDR3, the DNA is TGTGCCAGCAGGGGAGCGGGAAGTGGATCAGATACGCAGTATTTT.

This clonotype showed up just a few times. The CDR3 region is CASRGLAVGVRDTQYF. In DNA form, the CDR3 reads TGTGCCAGCAGGGGCCTAGCGGTAGGGGTCAGGGATACGCAGTATTTT. The rearrangement uses TRBV6-2 or TRBV6-3 and TRBJ2-3, with TRBD2 matching 7 bases. CDR1 is MNHEY, CDR2 SVGEGT, per germline. Germline trimming cut 6 bases from V and 6 bases from J; bases unmatched to any gene: 15. CDR3 length: 16 amino acids.

The chain recombines TRBV6-6 with TRBJ2-7, with D uncertain. Germline V gene data show CDR1 as MNHNY and CDR2 as SVGAGI (reference sequence). The ends were cut back, 2 bases at V and 0 bases at J, with 8 bases in the middle. The CDR3 has 14 residues. The CDR3 spells CASSYGRSSYEQYF. DNA of the CDR3: TGTGCCAGCAGTTACGGACGGAGCTCCTACGAGCAGTACTTC.

This clonotype was observed a handful of times. One end of the junction varies from germline; a read error may be responsible. V and J are TRBV16 and TRBJ2-7; 10 bases agree with TRBD2. The CDR3 loop spans 15 amino acids. Germline V CDR1 and CDR2: KGHSY, FQNENV. CDR3 residues: CASSPPSGSTYVQYF. The CDR3 coding sequence is TGTGCCAGCAGCCCCCCTAGCGGGAGTACCTACGTGCAGTACTTC.

This clonotype came up a few times. This rearrangement joins TRBV5-1 to TRBJ2-5; D not certain. The CDR3 extends over 14 amino acids. Germline V gene lookup returns CDR1 SGHRS and CDR2 YFSETQ. Trimming left V 0 bases short and J 11 bases short, with 17 bases between. The CDR3 region has the DNA TGCGCCAGCAGCTTGGTTCTAGGGTCCGGTGAGCAGTACTTC. It is translated as CASSLVLGSGEQYF.

The V gene is TRBV20-1, the J gene TRBJ1-1; a possible D gene is TRBD1 (5 bases). This CDR3 has 13 residues. In germline, CDR1 is DFQATT, CDR2 SNEGSKA (reference sequence). Trimming cost V 6 bases and J 2 bases, with 13 bases left between them. CDR3 nucleotides: TGCAGTGCGGGCGACAGTTTTAACACTGAAGCTTTCTTT. Translated: CSAGDSFNTEAFF.